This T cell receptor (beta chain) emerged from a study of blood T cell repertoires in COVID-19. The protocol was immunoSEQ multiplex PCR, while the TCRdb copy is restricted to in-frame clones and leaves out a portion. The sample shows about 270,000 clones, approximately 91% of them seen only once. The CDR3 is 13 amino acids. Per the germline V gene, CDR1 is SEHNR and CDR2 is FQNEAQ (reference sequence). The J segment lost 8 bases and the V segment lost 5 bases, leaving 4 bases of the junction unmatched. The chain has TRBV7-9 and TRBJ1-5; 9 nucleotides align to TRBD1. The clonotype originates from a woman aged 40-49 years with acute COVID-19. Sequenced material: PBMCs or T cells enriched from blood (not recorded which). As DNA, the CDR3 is TGTGCCAGCAGCGCGACAGGGGGGGAGCCCCAGCATTTT. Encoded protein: CASSATGGEPQHF.